Sequencing of this T cell receptor (beta chain) was carried out in a study of cytomegalovirus exposure and HLA in healthy donors. Study-wide background: T cells numbering around 180 million yielded approximately 120 million unique TCR beta sequences in an earlier analysis. General study results and limits: Among CMV-associated TCR beta chains, most appeared HLA-restricted in a later analysis. The study found most TCR sequences rare, yet found some public TCRs in many donors. A prior analysis recorded that most TCR beta V segments were productive about 87% or about 30% of the time.

The primer mix had 60 Vbeta and 13 Jbeta primers. Repertoires were generated with immunoSEQ multiplex PCR, while TCRdb's copy carries only in-frame clones and drops some. The table shows under 150,000 clones, with 82% occurring only once. The CDR3 runs 13 residues. V was shortened by 0 bases and J by 6 bases, with 9 bases between the two germline ends. In germline, CDR1 is SGHDT, CDR2 YYEEEE. For this clone: Antigen unknown.

The sample was PBMCs. The origin of this receptor is a boy aged 5-17 years in good health and CMV-seronegative. V gene TRBV5-6 combines with J gene TRBJ1-2, with TRBD1 as a possible D gene (5 bases). CDR3 region: CASSLVAGDGYTF. For the CDR3, the DNA is TGTGCCAGCAGCTTGGTAGCGGGGGATGGCTACACCTTC.